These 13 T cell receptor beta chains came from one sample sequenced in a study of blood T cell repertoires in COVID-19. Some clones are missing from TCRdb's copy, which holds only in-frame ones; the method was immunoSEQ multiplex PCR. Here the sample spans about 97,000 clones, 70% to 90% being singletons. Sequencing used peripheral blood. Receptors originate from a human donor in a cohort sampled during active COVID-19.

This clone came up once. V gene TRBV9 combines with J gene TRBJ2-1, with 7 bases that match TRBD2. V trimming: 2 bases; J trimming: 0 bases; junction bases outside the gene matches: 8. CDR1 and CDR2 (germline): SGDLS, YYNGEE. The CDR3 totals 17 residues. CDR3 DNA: TGTGCCAGCAGCGTTAGCGGGTCCTACTCCTCCTACAATGAGCAGTTCTTC. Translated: CASSVSGSYSSYNEQFF.

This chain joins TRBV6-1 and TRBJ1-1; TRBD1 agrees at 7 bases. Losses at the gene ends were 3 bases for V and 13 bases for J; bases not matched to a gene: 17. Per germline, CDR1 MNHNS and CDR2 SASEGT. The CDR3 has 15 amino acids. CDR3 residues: CASSEDGQALRVFFF. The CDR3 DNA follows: TGTGCCAGCAGTGAGGACGGACAGGCTCTTCGTGTTTTTTTCTTT.

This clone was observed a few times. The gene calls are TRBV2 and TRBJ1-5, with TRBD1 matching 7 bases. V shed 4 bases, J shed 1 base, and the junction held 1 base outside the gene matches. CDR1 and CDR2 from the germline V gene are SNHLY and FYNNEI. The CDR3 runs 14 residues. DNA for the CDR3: TGTGCCAGCAGTGGACAGGGAAGCAATCAGCCCCAGCATTTT. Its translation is CASSGQGSNQPQHF.

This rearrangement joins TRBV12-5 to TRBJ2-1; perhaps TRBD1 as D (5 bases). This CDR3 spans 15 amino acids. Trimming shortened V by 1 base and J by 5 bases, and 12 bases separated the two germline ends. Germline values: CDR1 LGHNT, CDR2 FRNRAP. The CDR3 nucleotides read TGTGCTAGTGGTTTGGGGCAGGGCCTACACAATGAGCAGTTCTTC. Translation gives CASGLGQGLHNEQFF.

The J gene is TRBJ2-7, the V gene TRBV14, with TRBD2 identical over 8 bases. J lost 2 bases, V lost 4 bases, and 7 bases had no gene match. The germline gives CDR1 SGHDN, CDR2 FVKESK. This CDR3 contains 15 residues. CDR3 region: CASSPLAGVTYEQYF. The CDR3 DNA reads TGTGCCAGCAGCCCTCTAGCGGGCGTAACCTACGAGCAGTACTTC.

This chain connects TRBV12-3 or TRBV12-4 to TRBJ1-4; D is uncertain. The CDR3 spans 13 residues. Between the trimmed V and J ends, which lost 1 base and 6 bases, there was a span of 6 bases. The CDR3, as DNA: TGTGCCAGCAGTTTAGACTTACATGAAAAACTGTTTTTT. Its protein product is CASSLDLHEKLFF.

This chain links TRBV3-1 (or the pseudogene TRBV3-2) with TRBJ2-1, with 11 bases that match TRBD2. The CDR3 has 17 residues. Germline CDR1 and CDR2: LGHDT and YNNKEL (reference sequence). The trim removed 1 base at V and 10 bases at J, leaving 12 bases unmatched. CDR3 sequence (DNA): TGTGCCAGCAGCCAAGCCGGACGACTAGCGGGGCAGGGGGAGCAGTTCTTC. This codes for CASSQAGRLAGQGEQFF.

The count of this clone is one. The CDR3 loop is CASSLGAGWVNTEAFF. CDR3 nucleotides: TGTGCCAGCAGTTTGGGGGCAGGGTGGGTGAACACTGAAGCTTTCTTT. V usage is TRBV27 and J usage is TRBJ1-1; D possibly corresponds to TRBD1 (6 bases). The CDR3 totals 16 residues. With 3 bases removed from V and 0 bases from J, the gap between germline ends came to 14 bases. Germline V CDR1 and CDR2: MNHEY, SMNVEV (reference sequence).

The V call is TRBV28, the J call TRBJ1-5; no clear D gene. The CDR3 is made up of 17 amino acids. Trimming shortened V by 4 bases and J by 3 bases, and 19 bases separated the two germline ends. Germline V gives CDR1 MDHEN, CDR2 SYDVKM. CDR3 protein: CASSSIRSESFNQPQHF. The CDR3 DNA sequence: TGTGCCAGCAGTTCAATACGGTCTGAAAGTTTCAATCAGCCCCAGCATTTT.

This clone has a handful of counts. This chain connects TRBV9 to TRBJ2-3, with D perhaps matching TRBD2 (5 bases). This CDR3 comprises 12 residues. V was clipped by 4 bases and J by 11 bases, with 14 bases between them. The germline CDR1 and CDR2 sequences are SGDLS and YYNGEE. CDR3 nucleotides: TGTGCCAGCAGCCCCGGAGGTATGGAGCAGTATTTT. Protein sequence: CASSPGGMEQYF.

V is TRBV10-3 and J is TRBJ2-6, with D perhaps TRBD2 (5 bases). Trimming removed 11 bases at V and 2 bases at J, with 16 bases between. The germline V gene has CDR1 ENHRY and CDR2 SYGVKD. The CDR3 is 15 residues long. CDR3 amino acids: CASLSAGAGANVLTF. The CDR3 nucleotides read TGTGCCTCATTATCCGCCGGGGCTGGGGCCAACGTCCTGACTTTC.

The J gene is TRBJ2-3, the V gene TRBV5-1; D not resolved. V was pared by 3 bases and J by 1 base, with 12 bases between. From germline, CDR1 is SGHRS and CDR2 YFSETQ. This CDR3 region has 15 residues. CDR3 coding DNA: TGCGCCAGCAGCTCGGTCCAGGCTGGCACAGATACGCAGTATTTT. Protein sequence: CASSSVQAGTDTQYF.

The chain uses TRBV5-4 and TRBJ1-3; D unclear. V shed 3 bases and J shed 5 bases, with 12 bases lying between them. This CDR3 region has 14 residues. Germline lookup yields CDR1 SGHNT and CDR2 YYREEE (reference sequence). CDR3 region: CASSWEAERNTIYF. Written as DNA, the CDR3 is TGTGCCAGCAGCTGGGAAGCGGAAAGAAACACCATATATTTT.